These T cell receptor beta chains were read from a single sample in a study of identical twins. TCRdb called the 5' RACE reads again in MiXCR, with one record for every CDR3 protein. The sample records about 690,000 distinct CDR3 sequences, around 6.1% being singletons. Sequenced sample: naive T cells sorted from blood. These receptors were collected from a man younger than 35 in good health. The CDR3 runs from the conserved cysteine through the conserved F or W. Each record gives: V gene, D gene, CDR3 length, clone size, J gene, CDR3 protein, CDR3 DNA. The D gene is left open where the match is weak. Only some rows state a clone size, as once, few, many or a class for expanded clones.

TRBV6-2/TRBV6-3	TRBD2	15	few	TRBJ2-1	CASSYGAAGRNEQFF	TGTGCCAGCAGTTATGGGGCAGCGGGGAGGAATGAGCAGTTCTTC
TRBV5-6	TRBD1	14	few	TRBJ2-7	CASSHADREYEQYF	TGTGCCAGCAGCCACGCTGACAGGGAATACGAGCAGTACTTC
TRBV6-1	.	13	few	TRBJ2-5	CASSELAPETQYF	TGTGCCAGCAGTGAACTAGCTCCAGAGACCCAGTACTTC
TRBV20-1	.	10	many	TRBJ2-7	CSASNYEQYF	TGCAGTGCTAGCAACTACGAGCAGTACTTC
TRBV28	.	17	many	TRBJ2-3	CASSTSGDLTSTDTQYF	TGTGCCAGCAGCACTTCCGGGGACCTCACTAGCACAGATACGCAGTATTTT
TRBV5-1	.	15	many	TRBJ2-1	CASSYQGIKYNEQFF	TGCGCCAGCAGCTATCAGGGGATAAAGTACAATGAGCAGTTCTTC
TRBV27	TRBD2	15	few	TRBJ2-5	CASRGASGSLETQYF	TGTGCCAGCAGGGGGGCCAGCGGGAGTTTGGAGACCCAGTACTTC
TRBV18	.	15	few	TRBJ2-5	CASSSAGGQQETQYF	TGTGCCAGCTCATCCGCCGGAGGACAGCAAGAGACCCAGTACTTC
TRBV18	.	15	.	TRBJ1-6	CASSLDRIPNSPLHF	TGTGCCAGCTCATTGGACCGAATTCCCAATTCACCCCTCCACTTT
TRBV18	.	11	.	TRBJ2-1	CASAKDNEQFF	TGTGCCTCAGCCAAGGACAATGAGCAGTTCTTC
TRBV9	.	14	.	TRBJ2-5	CASSVLDRLETQYF	TGTGCCAGCAGCGTTCTGGACCGATTGGAGACCCAGTACTTC